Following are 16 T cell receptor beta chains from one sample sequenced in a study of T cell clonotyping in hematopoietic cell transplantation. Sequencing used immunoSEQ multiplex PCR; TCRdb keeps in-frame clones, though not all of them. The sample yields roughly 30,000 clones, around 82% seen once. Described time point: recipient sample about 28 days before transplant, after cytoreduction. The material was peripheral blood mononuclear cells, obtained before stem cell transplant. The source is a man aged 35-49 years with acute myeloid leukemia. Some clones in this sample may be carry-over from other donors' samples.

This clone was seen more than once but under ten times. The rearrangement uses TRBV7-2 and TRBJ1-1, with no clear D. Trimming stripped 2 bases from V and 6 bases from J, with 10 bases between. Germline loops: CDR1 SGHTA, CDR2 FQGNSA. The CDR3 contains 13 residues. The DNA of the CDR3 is TGTGCCAGCAGCTTATTGGGGTTACCTGAAGCTTTCTTT. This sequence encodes CASSLLGLPEAFF.

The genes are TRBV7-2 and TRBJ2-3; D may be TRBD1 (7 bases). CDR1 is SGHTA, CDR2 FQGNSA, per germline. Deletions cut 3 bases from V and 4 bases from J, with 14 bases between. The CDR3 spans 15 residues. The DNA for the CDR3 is TGTGCCAGCAGCTTCAGACAGGGAGGCGCAGATACGCAGTATTTT. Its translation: CASSFRQGGADTQYF.

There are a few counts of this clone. CDR3 protein: CASSKTTANEQFF. CDR3 sequence (DNA): TGTGCCAGTAGTAAAACAACAGCTAATGAGCAGTTCTTC. The V call is TRBV19, the J call TRBJ2-1; D not certain. There are 13 residues in the CDR3. Trimming took off 4 bases at V and 7 bases at J, with 11 bases between the two ends. From germline, CDR1 is LNHDA and CDR2 SQIVND (reference sequence).

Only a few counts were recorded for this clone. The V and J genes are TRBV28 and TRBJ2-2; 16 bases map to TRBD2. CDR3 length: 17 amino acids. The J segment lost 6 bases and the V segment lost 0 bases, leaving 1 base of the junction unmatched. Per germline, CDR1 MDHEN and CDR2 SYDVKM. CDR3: CASSLWGLAGGPGELFF. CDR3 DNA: TGTGCCAGCAGTTTATGGGGACTAGCGGGGGGGCCCGGGGAGCTGTTTTTT.

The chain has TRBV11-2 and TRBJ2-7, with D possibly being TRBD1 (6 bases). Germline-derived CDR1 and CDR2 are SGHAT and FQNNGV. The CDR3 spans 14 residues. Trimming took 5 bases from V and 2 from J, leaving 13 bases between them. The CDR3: CASSEAAGAYEQYF. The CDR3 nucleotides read TGTGCCAGCAGCGAAGCCGCAGGGGCCTACGAGCAGTACTTC. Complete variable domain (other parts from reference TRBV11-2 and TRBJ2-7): EAGVAQSPRYKIIEKRQSVAFWCNPISGHATLYWYQQILGQGPKLLIQFQNNGVVDDSQLPKDRFSAERLKGVDSTLKIQPAKLEDSAVYLCASSEAAGAYEQYFGPGTRLTVT.

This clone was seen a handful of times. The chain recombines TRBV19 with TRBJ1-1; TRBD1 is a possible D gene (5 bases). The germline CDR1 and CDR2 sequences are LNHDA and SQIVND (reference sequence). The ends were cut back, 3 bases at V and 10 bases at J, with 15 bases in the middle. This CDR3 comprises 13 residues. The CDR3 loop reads CASSMGQGVGAFF. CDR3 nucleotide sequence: TGTGCCAGTAGTATGGGGCAGGGTGTAGGAGCTTTCTTT.

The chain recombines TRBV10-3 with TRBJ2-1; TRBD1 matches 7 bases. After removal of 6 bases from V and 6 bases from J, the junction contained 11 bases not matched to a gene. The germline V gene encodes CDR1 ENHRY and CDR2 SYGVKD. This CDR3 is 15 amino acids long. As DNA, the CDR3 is TGTGCCATCAGGATCCACGGACAGGCTGGCAATGAGCAGTTCTTC. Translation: CAIRIHGQAGNEQFF.

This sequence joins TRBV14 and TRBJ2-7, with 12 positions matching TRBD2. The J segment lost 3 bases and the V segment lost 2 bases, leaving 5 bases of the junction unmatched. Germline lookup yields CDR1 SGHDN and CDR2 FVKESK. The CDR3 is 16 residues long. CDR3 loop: CASSQHQGLAGYEQYF. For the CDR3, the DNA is TGTGCCAGCAGCCAACACCAGGGACTAGCGGGCTACGAGCAGTACTTC. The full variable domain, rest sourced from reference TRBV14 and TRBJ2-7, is EAGVTQFPSHSVIEKGQTVTLRCDPISGHDNLYWYRRVMGKEIKFLLHFVKESKQDESGMPNNRFLAERTGGTYSTLKVQPAELEDSGVYFCASSQHQGLAGYEQYFGPGTRLTVT.

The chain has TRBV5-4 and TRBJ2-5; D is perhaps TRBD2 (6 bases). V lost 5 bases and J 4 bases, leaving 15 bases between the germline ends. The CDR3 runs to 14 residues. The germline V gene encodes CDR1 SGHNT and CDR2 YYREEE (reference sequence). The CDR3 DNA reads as TGTGCCAGCAGGGTCGGAGGGGAAGGAGAGACCCAGTACTTC. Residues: CASRVGGEGETQYF. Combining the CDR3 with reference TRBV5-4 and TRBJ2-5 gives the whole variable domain ETGVTQSPTHLIKTRGQQVTLRCSSQSGHNTVSWYQQALGQGPQFIFQYYREEENGRGNFPPRFSGLQFPNYSSELNVNALELDDSALYLCASRVGGEGETQYFGPGTRLLVL.

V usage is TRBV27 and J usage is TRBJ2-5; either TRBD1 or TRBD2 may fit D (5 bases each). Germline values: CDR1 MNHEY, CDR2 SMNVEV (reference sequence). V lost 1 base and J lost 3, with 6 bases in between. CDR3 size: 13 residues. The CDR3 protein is CASSLWGKETQYF. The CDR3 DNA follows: TGTGCCAGCAGTTTATGGGGGAAAGAGACCCAGTACTTC.

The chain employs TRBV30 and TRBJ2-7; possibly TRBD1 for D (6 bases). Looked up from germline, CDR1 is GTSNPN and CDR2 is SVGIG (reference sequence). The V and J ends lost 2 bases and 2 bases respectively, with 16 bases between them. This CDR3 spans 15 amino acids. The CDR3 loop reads CAWSRGFGGPYEQYF. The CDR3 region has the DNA TGTGCCTGGAGTAGGGGATTTGGGGGCCCCTACGAGCAGTACTTC.

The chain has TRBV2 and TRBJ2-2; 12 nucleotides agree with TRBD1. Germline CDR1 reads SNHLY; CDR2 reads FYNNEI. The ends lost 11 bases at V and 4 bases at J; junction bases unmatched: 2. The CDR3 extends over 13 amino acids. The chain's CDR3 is CAGDRGLTGELFF. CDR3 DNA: TGTGCCGGGGACAGGGGGCTCACCGGGGAGCTGTTTTTT.

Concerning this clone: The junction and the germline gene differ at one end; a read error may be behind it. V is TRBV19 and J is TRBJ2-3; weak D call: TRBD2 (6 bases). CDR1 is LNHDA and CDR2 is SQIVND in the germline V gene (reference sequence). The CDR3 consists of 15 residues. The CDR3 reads CASSIAGGISDMQYF. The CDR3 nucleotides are TGTGCCAGTAGTATAGCCGGCGGGATCTCAGATATGCAGTATTTT.

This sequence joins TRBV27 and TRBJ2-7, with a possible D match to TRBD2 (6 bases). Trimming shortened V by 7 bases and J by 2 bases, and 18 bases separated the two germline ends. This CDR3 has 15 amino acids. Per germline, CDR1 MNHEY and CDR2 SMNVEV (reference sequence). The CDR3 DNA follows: TGTGCCAGCACCCCCCGGGGGAAGGGGCCCTACGAGCAGTACTTC. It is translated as CASTPRGKGPYEQYF.

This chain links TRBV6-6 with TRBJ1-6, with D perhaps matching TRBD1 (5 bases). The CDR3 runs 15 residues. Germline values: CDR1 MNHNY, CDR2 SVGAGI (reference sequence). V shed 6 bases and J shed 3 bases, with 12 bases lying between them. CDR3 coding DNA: TGTGCCAGCAGGGTGGGCAGGGACTATAATTCACCCCTCCACTTT. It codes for CASRVGRDYNSPLHF.

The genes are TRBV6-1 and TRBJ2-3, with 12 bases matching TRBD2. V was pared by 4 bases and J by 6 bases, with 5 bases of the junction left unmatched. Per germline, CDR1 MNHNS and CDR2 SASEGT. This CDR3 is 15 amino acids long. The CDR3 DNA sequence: TGTGCCAGCAGTGGAGGGGGGACTAGCGGGGATACGCAGTATTTT. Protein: CASSGGGTSGDTQYF.